The 25 T cell receptor beta chains reported below all come from one sample, sequenced in a study of shared clonotypes between healthy human individuals. Sequencing used immunoSEQ multiplex PCR; TCRdb keeps in-frame clones, though not all of them. The table lists about 2.4 million clones, approximately 94% of them singletons. The specimen was naive CD4+ T cells from PBMCs. Specified subset: CD45RA+ positively selected. The receptor set was obtained from a man between 18 and 29 years old in good health. Some clones in this sample may be carry-over from other donors' samples.

The gene calls are TRBV28 and TRBJ2-5; D call uncertain. Trimming took 8 bases from V and 5 from J, leaving 18 bases between them. Germline V CDR1 and CDR2: MDHEN, SYDVKM. This CDR3 comprises 14 residues. The chain's CDR3 is CASGSRSSQETQYF. The CDR3 nucleotides are TGTGCCAGCGGGTCGAGGAGCTCCCAGGAGACCCAGTACTTC.

The chain joins TRBV2 to TRBJ1-4; 7 positions match TRBD1. From germline, CDR1 is SNHLY and CDR2 FYNNEI. This CDR3 is 15 amino acids long. V lost 8 bases to trimming and J lost 8 bases; unmatched junction nucleotides: 14. CDR3 in amino acids: CASSMVLGQNEKLFF. The CDR3 nucleotides read TGTGCCAGCTCTATGGTGCTGGGACAGAACGAAAAACTGTTTTTT.

The chain employs TRBV10-1 and TRBJ2-3; the match to TRBD2 covers 12 bases. Trimming removed 4 bases from V and 5 bases from J; junction bases left unmatched: 7. The CDR3 length is 16 residues. The germline V gene has CDR1 WNHNN and CDR2 SYGVQD (reference sequence). The CDR3 protein is CASSGASGRAEDTQYF. The CDR3 DNA follows: TGCGCCAGCAGTGGGGCTAGCGGGAGGGCCGAAGATACGCAGTATTTT.

The chain uses TRBV6-1 and TRBJ1-1, with TRBD1 identical over 10 bases. CDR3 length equals 14 residues. Germline values: CDR1 MNHNS, CDR2 SASEGT. J gave up 4 bases and V 6 bases, and 5 bases lay outside the gene matches. Here the CDR3 reads CASRDRGRSTEAFF. For the CDR3, the DNA is TGTGCCAGCAGGGACAGGGGGAGATCCACTGAAGCTTTCTTT.

The rearrangement joins TRBV6-1 to TRBJ2-1, with 11 bases matching TRBD1. Losses at the gene ends were 5 bases for V and 7 bases for J; bases not matched to a gene: 7. Germline CDR1 MNHNS, CDR2 SASEGT. The CDR3 totals 15 residues. CDR3 loop: CASSTGQGARNEQFF. CDR3 bases: TGTGCCAGCAGTACCGGACAGGGGGCGCGGAATGAGCAGTTCTTC.

The chain carries TRBV28 and TRBJ2-2, with 7 bases identical to TRBD2. V lost 8 bases and J lost 8; bases outside the gene matches: 14. CDR1 MDHEN and CDR2 SYDVKM come from the germline V gene. This CDR3 is built from 15 residues. CDR3 in amino acids: CASGGVRSETGELFF. Here the CDR3 DNA reads TGTGCCAGCGGGGGGGTGCGGAGTGAAACTGGGGAGCTGTTTTTT.

This clone was recorded only once. V usage is TRBV21-1 and J usage is TRBJ2-3; the D call of TRBD1 is as the table states it, not checked on the DNA. TRBV21-1 is recorded as a pseudogene. The CDR3 is 14 residues long. The DNA for the CDR3 is TGTGCCAGCAGCAAGAAGACAGGCACAGATACGCAGTATTTT. Translating it yields CASSKKTGTDTQYF.

The rearrangement links TRBV5-5 to TRBJ1-5; D remains ambiguous. The CDR3 spans 14 residues. V gave up 0 bases and J gave up 7 bases, with 11 bases separating them. The germline gives CDR1 SGHKS, CDR2 YYEKEE (reference sequence). CDR3 nucleotides: TGTGCCAGCAGCTTGGTAGGTACGGAGCAGCCCCAGCATTTT. Protein product: CASSLVGTEQPQHF.

J is TRBJ2-2 and V is TRBV11-1; 7 bases are shared with TRBD2. The CDR3 runs to 16 residues. Germline trimming cut 3 bases from V and 3 bases from J; bases unmatched to any gene: 7. The V gene's germline CDR1 is SGHAT and CDR2 FQDESV (reference sequence). The CDR3, as DNA: TGTGCCAGCAGCTTGTCGCGGGAGAGGGACACCGGGGAGCTGTTTTTT. It specifies CASSLSRERDTGELFF.

The V and J genes are TRBV29-1 and TRBJ1-4; possibly TRBD1 for D (6 bases). Per the germline V gene, CDR1 is SQVTM and CDR2 is ANQGSEA. Deletions cut 4 bases from V and 8 bases from J, with 14 bases between. This CDR3 is built from 13 residues. Written as DNA, the CDR3 is TGCAGCGTTGCAGCGGCAGGGGACGAAAAACTGTTTTTT. Translated, it gives CSVAAAGDEKLFF.

The genes are TRBV7-3 and TRBJ1-2; 7 bases line up with TRBD1. The ends lost 1 base at V and 4 bases at J; junction bases unmatched: 6. CDR1 and CDR2 (germline): SGHTA, FQGTGA. This CDR3 has 15 residues. This CDR3 is CASSLRGGAGYGYTF. For the CDR3, the DNA is TGTGCCAGCAGCTTAAGAGGGGGCGCTGGCTATGGCTACACCTTC. The whole variable domain, remainder taken from reference TRBV7-3 and TRBJ1-2, is GAGVSQTPSNKVTEKGKYVELRCDPISGHTALYWYRQSLGQGPEFLIYFQGTGAADDSGLPNDRFFAVRPEGSVSTLKIQRTERGDSAVYLCASSLRGGAGYGYTFGSGTRLTVV.

This chain connects TRBV11-3 to TRBJ2-3; 9 positions agree with TRBD2. The CDR3 covers 15 residues. With 5 bases clipped from V and 6 bases from J, the junction kept 9 bases outside the gene matches. Germline V lookup: CDR1 SGHNT, CDR2 YENEEA. CDR3 residues: CASSKGGGVADTQYF. In nucleotides, the CDR3 is TGTGCCAGCAGCAAAGGCGGGGGGGTGGCGGATACGCAGTATTTT.

Only one count was recorded for this clone. The V call is TRBV18, the J call TRBJ2-1; D is undetermined. V lost 1 base and J 7 bases, leaving 17 bases between the germline ends. CDR1 is KGHSH and CDR2 is LQKENI in the germline V gene. The CDR3 contains 16 residues. The CDR3 is CASSPRPAALMNEQFF. The CDR3 DNA is TGTGCCAGCTCACCACGTCCGGCAGCATTGATGAATGAGCAGTTCTTC.

The chain is built from TRBV4-1 and TRBJ1-5; no definite D call. Germline assignment: CDR1 MGHRA and CDR2 YSYEKL. CDR3 length: 16 amino acids. V lost 4 bases, J lost 2 bases, and 15 bases lay in between. CDR3 residues: CASSLAAGWGNQPQHF. CDR3 DNA: TGCGCCAGCAGCCTCGCCGCCGGATGGGGCAATCAGCCCCAGCATTTT.

The chain has TRBV15 and TRBJ1-2; D possibly corresponds to TRBD1 (6 bases). This CDR3 contains 15 residues. Germline CDR1 is LNHNV and CDR2 is YYDKDF (reference sequence). V was shortened by 4 bases and J by 6 bases, with 18 bases between the two germline ends. CDR3 in DNA: TGTGCCACCAGCAAACCCATGGAGGGGGAAGATGGCTACACCTTC. Its protein product is CATSKPMEGEDGYTF.

The V gene is TRBV5-5, the J gene TRBJ1-1; tentative D call: TRBD1 (5 bases). This CDR3 spans 16 amino acids. The ends were cut back, 0 bases at V and 1 base at J, with 13 bases in the middle. Germline assignment: CDR1 SGHKS and CDR2 YYEKEE (reference sequence). The CDR3 nucleotides read TGTGCCAGCAGCTTGGTAGGGCAGGGCGGGAACACTGAAGCTTTCTTT. It encodes CASSLVGQGGNTEAFF.

This chain uses TRBV4-2 with TRBJ2-2; no firm D call. V lost 4 bases, J lost 3 bases, and 15 bases lay in between. The CDR3 sequence is 16 residues long. Per the germline V gene, CDR1 is LGHNA and CDR2 is YNFKEQ. The CDR3 DNA follows: TGTGCCAGCAGCCGCCTATCCGGTTCTGACACCGGGGAGCTGTTTTTT. Protein: CASSRLSGSDTGELFF.

The V and J genes are TRBV27 and TRBJ1-3; TRBD1 is a possible D gene (6 bases). This CDR3 contains 15 residues. V gave up 4 bases and J gave up 3 bases, with 13 bases separating them. The germline gives CDR1 MNHEY, CDR2 SMNVEV (reference sequence). The CDR3 sequence is CASSYGGGGGNTIYF. CDR3 nucleotides: TGTGCCAGCAGTTACGGGGGCGGTGGTGGAAACACCATATATTTT.

The chain joins TRBV4-1 to TRBJ2-2, with 7 bases fitting TRBD2. The length of the CDR3 is 16 residues. The J segment lost 6 bases and the V segment lost 1 base, leaving 8 bases of the junction unmatched. The germline V gene encodes CDR1 MGHRA and CDR2 YSYEKL. The CDR3 nucleotides are TGCGCCAGCAGCCAAGGATCGCGGGAGCTGGCCGGGGAGCTGTTTTTT. Translated: CASSQGSRELAGELFF.

This chain uses TRBV4-1 with TRBJ1-4, with TRBD1 identical over 12 bases. The J segment lost 8 bases and the V segment lost 4 bases, leaving 17 bases of the junction unmatched. This CDR3 comprises 19 residues. The germline V gene has CDR1 MGHRA and CDR2 YSYEKL. CDR3 nucleotide sequence: TGCGCCAGCAGCCGAAGTGCCGGGACAGGGGGCGCGAAGTCCGAAAAACTGTTTTTT. It yields the protein CASSRSAGTGGAKSEKLFF.

This rearrangement joins TRBV11-2 to TRBJ1-5; D unresolved. With 0 bases removed from V and 3 bases from J, the gap between germline ends came to 6 bases. The CDR3 runs 14 residues. Germline loops: CDR1 SGHAT, CDR2 FQNNGV. For the CDR3, the DNA is TGTGCCAGCAGCTTAGACGGCCCCAATCAGCCCCAGCATTTT. Its protein product is CASSLDGPNQPQHF.

This clone was seen just once. The chain combines TRBV7-6 with TRBJ2-2, with 8 nucleotides matching TRBD2. The V segment lost 5 bases and the J segment 7 bases; nucleotides outside the gene matches: 15. The CDR3 totals 17 residues. Germline V lookup: CDR1 SGHVS, CDR2 FNYEAQ. The CDR3 region has the DNA TGTGCCAGCAGCCCACCTTCGCGCGGGGGGCGCGTCGGGGAGCTGTTTTTT. Translation: CASSPPSRGGRVGELFF.

V is TRBV11-1 and J is TRBJ1-1; weak D call: TRBD1 (5 bases). This CDR3 spans 16 amino acids. CDR1 and CDR2 from the germline V gene are SGHAT and FQDESV (reference sequence). The ends were cut back, 1 base at V and 1 base at J, with 13 bases in the middle. The DNA for the CDR3 is TGTGCCAGCAGCTTAGGACAGCTGCATAAGAACACTGAAGCTTTCTTT. This sequence encodes CASSLGQLHKNTEAFF.

This clone came up a few times. This specimen includes other DNA sequences encoding the same CDR3. The chain has TRBV28 and TRBJ1-5; TRBD1 might be the D (5 bases). Trimming cost V 2 bases and J 3 bases, with 5 bases left between them. Germline loops: CDR1 MDHEN, CDR2 SYDVKM. The CDR3 spans 13 residues. The chain's CDR3 is CASSLGTNQPQHF. The CDR3 DNA sequence: TGTGCCAGCAGTTTAGGGACCAATCAGCCCCAGCATTTT.

The rearrangement uses TRBV7-6 and TRBJ2-2; the D gene is possibly TRBD1 (6 bases). V was pared by 9 bases and J by 6 bases, with 11 bases between. The CDR3 runs to 12 residues. Germline values: CDR1 SGHVS, CDR2 FNYEAQ. Written as DNA, the CDR3 is TGTGCCAGTAAACAGGGCGCCGGGGAGCTGTTTTTT. The encoded protein is CASKQGAGELFF.